The clone carrying this T cell receptor (beta chain) was seen only a few times. Its target is unknown. The germline gives CDR1 LGHNA, CDR2 YNFKEQ. This CDR3 is built from 15 residues. Unmatched junction bases numbered 0, after V lost 0 bases and J lost 3 bases. This record belongs to a study of cytomegalovirus exposure and HLA in healthy donors. Study conclusions and caveats: As was reported, the HLA-A and HLA-B alleles of most subjects were accurately predicted from TCR beta sequences.

Primers: 60 Vbeta forward and 13 Jbeta reverse. TCRdb keeps only in-frame clones here, not all; method: immunoSEQ multiplex PCR. The data show under 200,000 clones, with 60% to 85% seen just once and roughly 7.3% held by the top ten. The sequence was obtained from a male donor in good health and CMV-seropositive. Input material: PBMCs. J is TRBJ2-1 and V is TRBV4-2; 9 bases map to TRBD2. CDR3 in DNA: TGTGCCAGCAGCCAAGATAGCGGGGGCTACAATGAGCAGTTCTTC. Translating gives CASSQDSGGYNEQFF.